This T cell receptor beta chain is from a study of cytomegalovirus exposure and HLA in healthy donors (dated by TCRdb to about 2017). Study-level background: An earlier analysis of several hundred of the donors reported 250 to 300 Gb of sequence data and some 100 million unique TCR beta sequences from about 179 million T cells. An early release covering roughly 600 HLA-typed donors comprised about 300 gigabases of sequencing data and around 86 million unique TCR sequences. Of the roughly 390 genotyped donors, over 70% fell in the genetic ancestry cluster associated with self-reported Caucasian donors. The study aimed to test whether cataloging public T cell receptors could reveal signatures of past pathogen exposure. Using immunosequencing, the study profiled T cell repertoires from 500 to 800 subjects and related those repertoires to cytomegalovirus serostatus. Along with the roughly 670-subject first cohort, a separate validation cohort of over a hundred different subjects was used. The study combined high-throughput TCR immunosequencing, statistical association of individual TCRs with disease status, and machine learning to predict cytomegalovirus infection status. To study patterns of TCR occurrence, a later analysis re-analyzed previously published TCR beta repertoires from 550 to 800 donors and added high-resolution HLA genotyping. The later analysis used no new phenotypic data to find candidate immune exposures, relying instead on TCR beta sequences and their occurrence across donors. In an earlier analysis of a few hundred of the donors, high-throughput TCR beta sequencing was used to judge whether each TCR beta V gene segment behaved as functional or pseudogenic. Donor age, sex, ethnicity and CMV serostatus were compiled alongside the repertoire data. A later genetic analysis used genome-wide SNP genotypes for about 65% of the roughly 700 donors, treating that subset as a discovery cohort. Every repertoire in the discovery cohort had been generated on one and the same sequencing platform. Both class I and class II loci were covered by HLA typing, at four-digit resolution. The number of donors typed differed by locus, with roughly 620-640 for A, B, C, DRB1 and DQB1, 522 for DQA1, 600 to 610 for DPA1, and 400 to 490 for DPB1. Five DR-DQ haplotypes were treated as single units for association and clustering because of strong linkage in the cohort. On average, 235,054 unique TCR beta nucleotide sequences were sequenced per donor among fewer than 500 genotyped donors of the cohort, with about 19% of those sequences being non-productive. On the study overall, not on this receptor specifically: A later genetic analysis associated a missense DCLRE1C variant with V-gene and J-gene trimming of TCR beta chains, and an independent cohort replicated the association. Immune exposure information for the cohort was limited to CMV serostatus. In a later analysis, the rate of TCR association differed among HLA loci, with DRB1 alleles having the most associated TCRs and HLA-C alleles having the fewest. In a later analysis, HLA-associated TCR beta chains showed more clonal expansion and lower generation probabilities than non-associated chains that were equally common. Three of the identified cytomegalovirus-associated TCR beta chains were confirmed in vitro to be specific for cytomegalovirus antigens. Because counts were too low, fewer than 20 rarely observed V segments, including chromosome 9 orphons, were excluded from the earlier analysis of 587 of the donors. According to a later analysis, parvovirus B19, influenza, CMV and Epstein-Barr virus appeared linked to several top co-occurrence clusters. In a later analysis, most CMV-associated TCR beta chains were found to appear HLA-restricted, with HLA associations seemingly driven largely by CMV exposure. When HLA alleles, especially DR and DQ, strongly co-occurred, TCR associations were difficult to assign to individual alleles. Because some donors lacked HLA typing at each locus, the association tests relied only on the typed subset. An earlier analysis of 450 to 750 of the donors showed that most TCR beta V segments appeared in productive rearrangements either about 90% or about 30% of the time, which broadly matched IMGT annotations. The classifier was reported to diagnose cytomegalovirus status with high specificity and sensitivity in both the original and validation cohorts. The sequencing pipeline was judged likely to have produced a cluster of highly shared sequence variants as a technical artifact. Roughly uniform sequencing depth across donors was assumed in presence/absence analyses, although this assumption may not hold. Correlated functional status among segregating V segments might be attributable to linkage disequilibrium, but an unknown experimental factor could not be ruled out. Some IMGT-functional V segments, including TRBV6-2 and TRBV6-3, could not be told apart with the 87-base-pair reads, so those segments were excluded. While some public TCRs were present in many individuals, most TCR sequences turned up only very rarely across donors. The study listed approximately 150 TCR beta chains as associated with cytomegalovirus. Only TCR beta chains were sequenced in this cohort, and the absence of alpha or paired-chain data limited detectable features. A later genetic analysis reported fewer N-insertions in productive TCRs among donors in an Asian-associated ancestry cluster than the roughly 640-donor mean. A further reported finding was that TCR beta sequences accurately predicted the HLA-A and HLA-B alleles for most subjects in the first cohort. At a false discovery rate of 0.05, a later analysis linked under 20,000 TCR beta sequences to specific HLA alleles. The authors suggested that the approach could potentially be generalized to other disease states and immunological phenotypes.

Libraries were made using the immunoSEQ multiplex PCR assay. For the multiplex PCR, a mixture combining 60 forward primers for TCR Vbeta segments and 13 reverse primers for TCR Jbeta segments was used. Amplification of the CDR3 region of rearranged TCR beta genes was performed with a multiplex PCR assay on genomic DNA. On the Illumina HiSeq System, the amplified TCR beta libraries were sequenced as 87-base-pair reads. In the original analysis: Across the 500 to 700 repertoires, a later analysis counted 80 million or so unique TCR beta chains, around 10 million of which were shared by at least two donors. Raw reads were error-corrected and collapsed into unique sequences with a nearest-neighbor algorithm that merged closely related sequences to remove PCR and sequencing errors. CDR3 sequences were aligned to IMGT reference sequences to assign V, D and J gene segments. For a sequence to be retained, at least a six-nucleotide match to both a V gene segment and a J gene segment was required. Rearrangements were called productive when the CDR3 lacked stop codons and stayed in frame with V and J; all others were non-productive. Following IMGT convention, CDR3 was defined as the stretch from the second conserved V-encoded cysteine up to the conserved J-encoded phenylalanine. The earlier analysis of about 590 of the donors excluded sequences that lacked an unambiguous match to a single V gene segment. An earlier analysis of 587 of the donors called V segments functional above 56.7% productive rearrangements and segregating when the between-donor standard deviation exceeded 5%. A statistical classification framework was developed to diagnose cytomegalovirus status using the catalog of TCR beta chain sequences. A later analysis assigned V and J genes by comparing TCR nucleotide sequences with IMGT/GENE-DB human TR gene sequences. A later analysis assigned CDR3 sequences and most-parsimonious VDJ recombination scenarios with the TCRdist pipeline. In a later analysis, each TCR beta chain was defined by its CDR3 amino acid sequence together with its V-gene family, and reads without a unique V-gene family were excluded. In a later analysis, 450 to 600 highly shared, low-generation-probability nucleotide sequences were removed to address suspected cross-contamination and a sequencing artifact. In a later analysis, a clonal expansion index was calculated for each public chain from normalized within-repertoire ranks of inferred template counts. A later analysis computed generation probabilities with a VDJ recombination model fitted to out-of-frame rearrangements, and checked the results against IGoR. In a later analysis, hypergeometric tests were used to score TCR-TCR, TCR-HLA and TCR-CMV co-occurrence, with a repertoire-size bias correction applied to TCR pairs. A later analysis estimated false discovery rates by permuting HLA or CMV assignments 20 times. In a later analysis, co-occurring TCRs were grouped with DBSCAN, and TCRdist sequence similarity was added when clustering was performed within HLA-allele-positive subsets. Co-occurrence clustering excluded repertoires with fewer than 30,000 or more than 120,000 public chains, plus five with anomalous nucleotide sharing. The source is immuneACCESS, and TCRdb retained only in-frame sequences with V and J called. Part of the clones is not carried over; for the studies checked, unresolved V genes explain less than half of this, and the remainder is unexplained. Clonal size and the V and J genes are those of that table, whereas D and trimming came from the DNA. The sample table contains tens of thousands of clones; only one count was recorded for roughly 76% of them. The ten largest clones take up about 8.3% of the sample.

The cohort was made up of 650 to 700 healthy bone marrow donors. At the time of sampling, all cohort members were nominally healthy, though unrecorded immune exposures were likely present. The donor tested CMV seropositive and was one of the 289 seropositive cohort members. A peripheral blood sample was provided by each donor, and peripheral blood mononuclear cells were used for TCR beta sequencing. The Qiagen DNeasy Blood Extraction Kit was used to extract genomic DNA from the blood cell samples. The V and J ends are trimmed by 5 bases and 6 bases, leaving 13 bases between them. CDR1 and CDR2 (SEHNR, FQNEAQ) derive from the germline V gene (reference sequence). The cysteine opens and the phenylalanine closes a CDR3 of 13 amino acids. Just the 39-base CDR3 DNA is kept, in frame starting at base 1. For this clone: This receptor's antigen is unknown. It has no much larger one-base neighbor in the sample; base qualities were not kept.

The chain is encoded by TRBV7-9 joined to TRBJ1-1; TRBD1 could be the D gene, as 6 bases match. This TCR was recovered from a man aged 55 to 70 in good health and CMV-seropositive. Sequencing was done on a sample of PBMCs. The DNA is as follows: TGTGCCAGCAGCACCAGGGGATTCTCTGAAGCTTTCTTT. This translates into CASSTRGFSEAFF.